This TCR beta chain is drawn from a study of blood T cells in healthy people across ages. Study background: About one barcoded beta molecule per two T cells was captured by template switching. Study-wide points: The authors considered diversity estimates from one million T cells to be underestimates.

Then a second PCR, running roughly 7 to 11 cycles, was carried out with a sample-barcoded 5' primer and a J-beta primer mix. A single record per CDR3 protein comes from TCRdb applying MiXCR to the 5' RACE reads. The sample yields hundreds of thousands of distinct CDR3 sequences, 56% seen once. The CDR3 loop spans 16 amino acids. Germline V gene data show CDR1 as KGHDR and CDR2 as SFDVKD. With 5 bases removed from V and 8 bases from J, the gap between germline ends came to 21 bases. Details on this clonotype: Its antigen is not known.

Donors were healthy Caucasian individuals from Russia aged about 6 to 90. The chain uses TRBV24-1 and TRBJ2-1; D gene ambiguous. Source material: blood. This TCR came from a man in his forties in good health. The CDR3 loop reads CATSVKAALSPDEQFF. The CDR3 DNA follows: TGTGCCACCAGTGTGAAGGCTGCGCTCTCCCCGGATGAGCAGTTCTTC.